Sequencing of this T cell receptor (beta chain) was carried out in a study of identical twins. Study-level results: Clonotypes of the beta chain that were abundant in cord blood carried fewer insertions (memory repertoires showed none).

With respect to this clonotype: The antigen remains unidentified.

Germline V gene data show CDR1 as DFQATT and CDR2 as SNEGSKA (reference sequence). The CDR3 loop spans 19 amino acids. V was pared by 1 base and J by 0 bases, with 8 bases of the junction left unmatched. All donors comprised healthy Caucasians. TCRdb re-called the 5' RACE reads through MiXCR, storing one row per CDR3 protein. Here the sample spans fewer than 800,000 distinct CDR3 sequences, less than 9% being singletons. This sample also belongs to another study, concerning yellow fever vaccine responses in identical twins.

The chain recombines TRBV20-1 with TRBJ2-4, with TRBD2 matching over 14 bases. Sequenced: PBMCs. The receptor's source is a woman aged 18-35 years in good health. The CDR3 is CSARGTSGRPRLAKNIQYF. DNA for the CDR3: TGCAGTGCTAGAGGGACTAGCGGGAGGCCGAGACTAGCCAAAAACATTCAGTACTTC.